One T cell receptor (beta chain) is described in this entry. The CDR3 runs to 15 residues. Deletions cut 5 bases from V and 3 bases from J, with 17 bases between. The germline CDR1 and CDR2 sequences are SEHNR and FQNEAQ (reference sequence). Method: immunoSEQ multiplex PCR; TCRdb's copy keeps in-frame clones and lacks some. Here the sample spans 110,000 to 150,000 clones, about three quarters being singletons. The sample belongs to a study of blood T cell repertoires in COVID-19. Study details: COVID-19 samples, acute and convalescent, were from the United States, Italy and Spain.

The receptor was isolated from an older man with acute or convalescent COVID-19. The chain has TRBV7-9 and TRBJ2-7; the D gene is possibly TRBD1 (6 bases). Sequenced sample: peripheral blood. This chain's CDR3 is CASSMDSLLVYEQYF. The CDR3 DNA reads as TGTGCCAGCAGCATGGACAGCCTGCTGGTCTACGAGCAGTACTTC.